The subject of this entry is one T cell receptor beta chain. The target antigen is unknown. Germline values: CDR1 GTSNPN, CDR2 SVGIG (reference sequence). CDR3 length equals 17 residues. Every donor was a healthy person donating bone marrow. This sample is drawn from a study of cytomegalovirus exposure and HLA in healthy donors. The PCR used 60 Vbeta and 13 Jbeta primers. Clones were sequenced by immunoSEQ multiplex PCR, and TCRdb holds only the in-frame ones, with some missing. The sample shows 150,000 to 200,000 clones, about 76% of them seen only once. Study-level findings and limits: Earlier results showed most TCR beta V segments being productive about 87% or about 30% of the time. The study flagged around 150 TCR beta chains as cytomegalovirus-associated. TCR beta sequences reportedly predicted most subjects' HLA-A and HLA-B alleles accurately.

Sequenced sample: PBMCs. This TCR was sampled from a male donor in good health and CMV-seropositive. The V and J genes are TRBV30 and TRBJ2-5; 11 positions match TRBD2. The J call may be in error: the DNA end matches TRBJ2-7 better. In DNA, the CDR3 is TGTGCCTGGAGTCCTAGCGGGGGGCACCTAAGGGAACACGAGCAGTACTTC. Its translation is CAWSPSGGHLREHEQYF.